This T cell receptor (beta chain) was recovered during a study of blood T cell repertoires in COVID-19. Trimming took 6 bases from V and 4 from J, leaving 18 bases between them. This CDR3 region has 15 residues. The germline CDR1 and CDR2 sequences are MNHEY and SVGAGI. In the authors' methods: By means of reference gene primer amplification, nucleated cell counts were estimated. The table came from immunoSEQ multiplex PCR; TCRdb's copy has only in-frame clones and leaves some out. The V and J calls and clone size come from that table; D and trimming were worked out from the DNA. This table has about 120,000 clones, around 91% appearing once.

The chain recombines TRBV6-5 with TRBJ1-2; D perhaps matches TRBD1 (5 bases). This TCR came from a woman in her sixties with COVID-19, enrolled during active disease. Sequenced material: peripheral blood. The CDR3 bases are TGTGCCAGCAGGCCAAACCGGGGGGATGGCTATGGCTACACCTTC. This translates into CASRPNRGDGYGYTF.